This T cell receptor beta chain appears in the sequencing data of a study of CD8+CD57+ T cells in acquired aplastic anemia. Genomic DNA templated the TCR beta VDJ and CDR3 profiling. TCRdb re-derived calls from the reads in MiXCR, one entry per CDR3 protein. The table lists roughly 500,000 distinct CDR3 sequences, around 30% of them singletons. Study observations and caveats: About 29 sequences, all CD8+ CDR3, were shared between patients and controls.

Individuals selected for sequencing had exhibited CD8+CD57+ cell expansion on flow cytometry. Severe acquired aplastic anemia was present in all patients. At blood sampling, none of the patients had yet received therapy. Germline V CDR1 and CDR2: GTSNPN, SVGIG (reference sequence). Trimming removed 1 base at V and 5 bases at J, with 5 bases between. The CDR3 contains 11 residues. A remark on this clonotype: Its antigen is not known.

Material: sorted CD4+, CD8+, or CD8+CD57+ T cells (not recorded which) from PBMCs. The V call is TRBV30, the J call TRBJ1-2; D is unclear. The clonotype originates from a human donor with aplastic anemia. As DNA, the CDR3 is TGTGCCTGGAGTGCGGCTTATGGCTACACCTTC. Translation: CAWSAAYGYTF.